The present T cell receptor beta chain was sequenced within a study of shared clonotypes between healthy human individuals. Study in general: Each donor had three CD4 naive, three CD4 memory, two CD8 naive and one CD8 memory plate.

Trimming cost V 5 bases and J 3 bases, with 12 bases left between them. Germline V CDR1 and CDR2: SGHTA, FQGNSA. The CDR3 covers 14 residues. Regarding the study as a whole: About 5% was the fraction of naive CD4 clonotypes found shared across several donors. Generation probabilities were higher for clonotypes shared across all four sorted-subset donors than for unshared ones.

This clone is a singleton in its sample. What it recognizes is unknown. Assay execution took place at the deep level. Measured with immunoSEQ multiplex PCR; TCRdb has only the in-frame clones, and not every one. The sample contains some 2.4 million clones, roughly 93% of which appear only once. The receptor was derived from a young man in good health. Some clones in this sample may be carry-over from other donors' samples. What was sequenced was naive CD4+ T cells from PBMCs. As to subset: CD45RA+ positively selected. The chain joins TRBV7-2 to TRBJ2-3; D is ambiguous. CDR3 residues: CASSRLHMTDTQYF. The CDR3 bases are TGTGCCAGCAGCCGACTCCATATGACAGATACGCAGTATTTT.